This T cell receptor beta chain was retrieved from a study of molecular identifiers for immune sequencing clone quantification. Study-wide points: Identical TCR molecules that share a barcode could lead to an underestimation of highly expanded clone sizes. The share of molecules held by clones above 20 RNA copies was over 99% in effector cells and under 1% in naive cells. Even with approximately 1 million naive cells present, spiked Jurkat TCR RNA from one cell was reportedly detectable.

Researchers sorted naive CD8 T cells as cells that were CD8+CD4-CCR7+CD45RA+. This clonotype turned up a few times. Its antigen is currently unknown. The CDR3 totals 15 residues. Germline values: CDR1 SGHTA, CDR2 FQGNSA. V lost 1 base, J lost 5 bases, and 11 bases lay in between. TCRdb redid the calling of the PCR reads with MiXCR, one entry per CDR3 protein. The sample has about 330,000 distinct CDR3 sequences, roughly a quarter seen once; the top ten hold about 0.73%. The chain uses TRBV7-2 and TRBJ1-4; D is unclear. Sequencing input: naive CD8+ T cells from blood, with Jurkat cell RNA spiked in. Subset indicated: FACS-sorted CD8+CD4-CCR7+CD45RA+ naive T cells. The receptor comes from a human donor in good health. Some libraries in this study had Jurkat cell RNA spiked in. This CDR3 reads CASSLGRGLNEKLFF. CDR3 sequence (DNA): TGTGCCAGCAGCTTAGGGCGTGGGCTAAATGAAAAACTGTTTTTT.